This T cell receptor beta chain was observed in a study of T cells in Graves' hyperthyroidism and ophthalmopathy. Study overall: Peripheral blood was drawn at first diagnosis, prior to all treatment.

The CDR3 regions of TCR beta were amplified from RNA transcripts. First-round RT-PCR of the TCR CDR3 relied on the HTBI primer set. TCRdb redid the calling of the multiplex PCR reads with MiXCR, one entry per CDR3 protein. The profile shows about 500,000 distinct CDR3 sequences, roughly 17% of them singletons. The study defined stable Graves' hyperthyroidism as no ophthalmopathy progression within 18 months. Study-level points and caveats: In validation, the model predicted ophthalmopathy. These predictions came a median about 6 months before onset. Blood also carried most thyroid clonotypes expanded above 0.001.

To note about this clonotype: Its antigen is not identified.

The sequencing sample was made of blood. This TCR was sampled from a woman aged 18-29 years with Graves' hyperthyroidism.

The CDR3 DNA follows: TGTGCCAGCAGTGAACAGGGCGTGGGGATCACTGAAGCTTTCTTT. It specifies CASSEQGVGITEAFF. The gene calls are TRBV6-1 and TRBJ1-1; TRBD1 might be the D (5 bases). Germline V gene data show CDR1 as MNHNS and CDR2 as SASEGT. V was trimmed by 2 bases and J by 4 bases, leaving 14 bases between them. There are 15 residues in the CDR3.